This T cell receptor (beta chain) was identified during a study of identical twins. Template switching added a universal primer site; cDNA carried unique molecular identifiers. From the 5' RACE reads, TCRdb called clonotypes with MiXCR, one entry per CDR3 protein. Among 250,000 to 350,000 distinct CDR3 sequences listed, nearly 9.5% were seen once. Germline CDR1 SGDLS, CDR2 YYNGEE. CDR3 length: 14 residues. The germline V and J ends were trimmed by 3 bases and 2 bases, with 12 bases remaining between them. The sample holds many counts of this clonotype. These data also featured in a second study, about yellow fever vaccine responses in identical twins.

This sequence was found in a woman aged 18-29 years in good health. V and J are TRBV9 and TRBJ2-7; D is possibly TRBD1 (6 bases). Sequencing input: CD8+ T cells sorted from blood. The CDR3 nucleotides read TGTGCCAGCAGCGGAGCAGACAGGCCCTACGAGCAGTACTTC. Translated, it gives CASSGADRPYEQYF.